The 5 T cell receptor beta chains in this list originate from one sample, sequenced in a study of cytomegalovirus exposure and HLA in healthy donors. In the PCR, 60 Vbeta and 13 Jbeta primers were used. The data were produced by immunoSEQ multiplex PCR, yet TCRdb's version contains in-frame clones alone and is incomplete. This sample yields 310,000 or so clones, of which about 87% are seen a single time; approximately 2.2% belongs to the top ten. Material: PBMCs. The receptors come from a woman between 18 and 29 years old in good health and CMV-seronegative.

The chain uses TRBV9 and TRBJ2-5; TRBD1 matches 8 bases. The DNA end lines up better with TRBJ2-7; the J call may be wrong. This CDR3 is 17 amino acids long. Germline V CDR1 and CDR2: SGDLS, YYNGEE. The CDR3 DNA sequence: TGTGCCAGCAGCGTAGCTTCGGCAGGGGGCTCCCCCTACGAGCAGTACTTC. It yields the protein CASSVASAGGSPYEQYF.

This clone was seen a handful of times. The rearrangement joins TRBV6-6 to TRBJ2-7; TRBD1 matches 8 bases. CDR3 length equals 15 residues. Germline V gene lookup returns CDR1 MNHNY and CDR2 SVGAGI (reference sequence). V shed 6 bases, J shed 0 bases, and the junction held 7 bases outside the gene matches. For the CDR3, the DNA is TGTGCCAGCAGCTCTGGACAGGGCCGCTCCTACGAGCAGTACTTC. It yields the protein CASSSGQGRSYEQYF.

The chain has TRBV25-1 and TRBJ1-5; D is perhaps TRBD1 (6 bases). Germline CDR1 is MGHDK and CDR2 is SYGVNS. V was shortened by 1 base and J by 8 bases, with 15 bases between the two germline ends. This CDR3 is 15 amino acids long. The CDR3 protein is CASSESMRQDKPQHF. CDR3 sequence (DNA): TGTGCCAGCAGTGAATCAATGAGACAGGATAAGCCCCAGCATTTT.

CDR3 region: CASSPRKAYQPQHF. CDR3 in DNA: TGTGCCAGCAGCCCTCGCAAAGCCTACCAGCCCCAGCATTTT. This rearrangement joins TRBV7-2 to TRBJ1-5; D is uncertain. Germline CDR1 and CDR2: SGHTA and FQGNSA. The V end lost 5 bases, the J end lost 7 bases, and 15 bases lay between the germline ends. This CDR3 is 14 amino acids long. The whole variable domain, filled in from reference TRBV7-2 and TRBJ1-5, reads GAGVSQSPSNKVTEKGKDVELRCDPISGHTALYWYRQSLGQGLEFLIYFQGNSAPDKSGLPSDRFSAERTGGSVSTLTIQRTQQEDSAVYLCASSPRKAYQPQHFGDGTRLSIL.

The chain employs TRBV27 and TRBJ1-2; no definite D call. Germline V gene data show CDR1 as MNHEY and CDR2 as SMNVEV (reference sequence). V lost 0 bases and J lost 4, with 12 bases in between. CDR3 length: 15 amino acids. The CDR3 nucleotides are TGTGCCAGCAGTTTATCGGCAGGACTGGGCTATGGCTACACCTTC. Translating gives CASSLSAGLGYGYTF.